This TCR beta chain was observed in a study of regulatory T cells in long-lasting Graves disease. Arm-PCR of CDR3 regions and iRepertoire HTBI primers were used to build TCR beta libraries. TCRdb ran MiXCR on the multiplex PCR reads and lists one entry per CDR3 protein. The table includes roughly 260,000 distinct CDR3 sequences, around 19% detected once. Study outcomes and limitations: Analysis covered peripheral blood alone, not thyroid tissue.

For this clonotype: The antigen is unknown. The CDR3 does not end in the conserved phenylalanine or tryptophan, so this is likely a read error.

The length of the CDR3 is 14 residues. Germline-derived CDR1 and CDR2 are SSHAT and FNYEAQ (reference sequence). Stated time point: newly diagnosed GD, antithyroid drugs for less than 3 months. Following extraction of RNA from PBMCs, that RNA was used to make the TCR library. An endocrinology department in Xi'an, China, recruited the patients. These data were also filed under a second study, of T cells in Graves' hyperthyroidism and ophthalmopathy. This second study notes: Blood also showed most of the thyroid clonotypes that were expanded above 0.001. Ophthalmopathy, which appeared later, was predicted by the model a median around 6 months before onset.

The chain joins TRBV7-7 to TRBJ2-2, with D unresolved. The receptor's source is a woman aged 25 to 45 with Graves disease. The sequences come from peripheral blood mononuclear cells (PBMCs), collected at new diagnosis, from a patient treated with antithyroid drugs. The CDR3 spells CASSRSAGEGELFL. CDR3 coding DNA: TGTGCTAGCAGCCGATCGGCCGGAGAGGGGGAGCTGTTTCTT.